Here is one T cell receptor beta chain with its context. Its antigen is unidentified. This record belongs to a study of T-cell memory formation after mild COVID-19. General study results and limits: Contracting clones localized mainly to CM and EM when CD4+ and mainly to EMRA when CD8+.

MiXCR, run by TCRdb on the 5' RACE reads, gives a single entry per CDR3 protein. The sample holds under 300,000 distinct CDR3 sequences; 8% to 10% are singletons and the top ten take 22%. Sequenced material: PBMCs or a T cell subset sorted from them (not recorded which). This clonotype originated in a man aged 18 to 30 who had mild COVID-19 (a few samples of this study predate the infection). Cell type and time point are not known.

The CDR3 coding sequence is TGTGCCAGCAAGAGACTAGCCGAAGAGACCCAGTACTTC. This gives the protein CASKRLAEETQYF. The rearrangement links TRBV11-2 to TRBJ2-5, with 7 nucleotides matching TRBD2. Germline CDR1 and CDR2: SGHAT and FQNNGV. This CDR3 has 13 amino acids. With V trimmed by 7 bases and J by 3 bases, 5 bases remained unmatched.